Presented here are 19 T cell receptor beta chains from one specimen sequenced in a study of cytomegalovirus exposure and HLA in healthy donors. With 60 Vbeta and 13 Jbeta primers, the PCR was carried out. Libraries were prepared by immunoSEQ multiplex PCR; TCRdb keeps only in-frame clonotypes and omits some of them. The sample carries about 140,000 clones, approximately 78% recorded once. The sample was PBMCs. Source of these receptors: a woman under 30 in good health and CMV-seropositive.

V is TRBV29-1 and J is TRBJ2-7; possibly TRBD1 for D (6 bases). This CDR3 has 13 amino acids. Per germline, CDR1 SQVTM and CDR2 ANQGSEA. V lost 4 bases and J lost 0, with 10 bases in between. CDR3 residues: CSVGRGSSYEQYF. The CDR3 DNA follows: TGCAGCGTTGGAAGGGGGTCCTCCTACGAGCAGTACTTC.

This chain uses TRBV15 with TRBJ2-3, with D possibly TRBD2 on 6 matching bases. The V gene lost 8 bases and the J gene lost 0 bases, with 18 bases spanning the gap. CDR1 and CDR2 from the germline V gene are LNHNV and YYDKDF (reference sequence). CDR3 length equals 16 residues. CDR3 residues: CATSGGTGPSTDTQYF. CDR3 in DNA: TGTGCCACCTCCGGGGGTACTGGCCCCAGCACAGATACGCAGTATTTT.

The gene calls are TRBV19 and TRBJ1-1, with 9 bases lining up with TRBD1. The CDR3 extends over 18 amino acids. J lost 5 bases, V lost 2 bases, and 15 bases had no gene match. The V gene's germline CDR1 is LNHDA and CDR2 SQIVND (reference sequence). As DNA, the CDR3 is TGTGCCAGTAGTATACGAAGGACAGGGGATCGCGTTCGGACTGAAGCTTTCTTT. Translation: CASSIRRTGDRVRTEAFF.

The rearrangement uses TRBV5-1 and TRBJ1-1; 10 bases align to TRBD1. Per the germline V gene, CDR1 is SGHRS and CDR2 is YFSETQ. The V gene end was trimmed by 3 bases and the J gene end by 1 base; junction bases not matched to a gene: 3. CDR3 size: 15 residues. CDR3: CASSYRTGGNTEAFF. CDR3 DNA: TGCGCCAGCAGCTACCGGACAGGGGGGAACACTGAAGCTTTCTTT.

This sequence joins TRBV18 and TRBJ1-1; D is possibly TRBD1 (6 bases). The V and J ends lost 6 bases and 8 bases respectively, with 13 bases between them. CDR1 is KGHSH and CDR2 is LQKENI in the germline V gene. This CDR3 has 12 amino acids. CDR3 amino acids: CASSSMQGEAFF. The CDR3 bases are TGTGCCAGCTCCTCCATGCAGGGGGAAGCTTTCTTT.

This chain uses TRBV6-5 with TRBJ2-5; 9 nucleotides agree with TRBD1. This CDR3 is built from 14 residues. The junction had 8 bases not matched to a gene; V was cut back by 6 bases and J by 6 bases. The germline gives CDR1 MNHEY, CDR2 SVGAGI. CDR3 region: CASSSRTGEQTQYF. CDR3 sequence (DNA): TGTGCCAGCAGCTCCAGGACAGGGGAGCAGACCCAGTACTTC.

The V and J genes are TRBV2 and TRBJ1-5; a weak D match, TRBD1 (5 bases). The ends were cut back, 7 bases at V and 3 bases at J, with 10 bases in the middle. The CDR3 has 13 amino acids. The germline gives CDR1 SNHLY, CDR2 FYNNEI. Here the CDR3 reads CASKDRLNQPQHF. CDR3 DNA sequence: TGTGCCAGCAAAGACAGACTCAATCAGCCCCAGCATTTT.

This chain connects TRBV27 to TRBJ2-1; 9 bases map to TRBD2. CDR3 length: 15 amino acids. Germline lookup yields CDR1 MNHEY and CDR2 SMNVEV (reference sequence). After removal of 3 bases from V and 5 bases from J, the junction contained 5 bases not matched to a gene. CDR3 nucleotide sequence: TGTGCCAGCAGTTTGGAGCGGGGGGCCGACAATGAGCAGTTCTTC. It encodes CASSLERGADNEQFF.

In its sample, this clone was seen a few times. V gene TRBV19 combines with J gene TRBJ1-1; D not certain. Germline loops: CDR1 LNHDA, CDR2 SQIVND (reference sequence). The CDR3 sequence is 14 residues long. V lost 5 bases to trimming and J lost 9 bases, with 19 bases between them. The CDR3 DNA follows: TGTGCCAGTAGTCCCAGAGGGTTGGAGGGTCAAGCTTTCTTT. The encoded protein is CASSPRGLEGQAFF.

The rearrangement joins TRBV7-6 to TRBJ1-1; D is unclear. Per the germline V gene, CDR1 is SGHVS and CDR2 is FNYEAQ. Trimming shortened V by 1 base and J by 3 bases, and 6 bases separated the two germline ends. This CDR3 comprises 13 residues. CDR3 region: CASSLEADTEAFF. The CDR3, as DNA: TGTGCCAGCAGCTTAGAGGCGGACACTGAAGCTTTCTTT. Combining the CDR3 with reference TRBV7-6 and TRBJ1-1 gives the whole variable domain GAGVSQSPRYKVTKRGQDVALRCDPISGHVSLYWYRQALGQGPEFLTYFNYEAQQDKSGLPNDRFSAERPEGSISTLTIQRTEQRDSAMYRCASSLEADTEAFFGQGTRLTVV.

The chain recombines TRBV5-8 with TRBJ2-5, with D maybe TRBD1 (5 bases). V lost 0 bases, J lost 3 bases, and 18 bases lay in between. This CDR3 region has 17 residues. Per germline, CDR1 SGHTS and CDR2 YDEGEE. The CDR3 spells CASSLGDRTPMKETQYF. As DNA, the CDR3 is TGTGCCAGCAGCTTGGGTGATCGGACACCGATGAAAGAGACCCAGTACTTC. The whole variable domain, remainder taken from reference TRBV5-8 and TRBJ2-5, is EAGVTQSPTHLIKTRGQQATLRCSPISGHTSVYWYQQALGLGLQFLLWYDEGEERNRGNFPPRFSGRQFPNYSSELNVNALELEDSALYLCASSLGDRTPMKETQYFGPGTRLLVL.

CDR3 in DNA: TGTGCCTGGAGTGTAGCGGGGGGGCCGGGGGAGCAGTACTTC. Amino acid sequence: CAWSVAGGPGEQYF. J is TRBJ2-7 and V is TRBV30; 10 bases map to TRBD2. The germline gives CDR1 GTSNPN, CDR2 SVGIG (reference sequence). The V gene end was trimmed by 0 bases and the J gene end by 7 bases; junction bases not matched to a gene: 6. This CDR3 contains 14 residues.

The CDR3 DNA reads TGCGCCAGCAGCCAAGAAGGCAGGTACACAGATACGCAGTATTTT. Protein: CASSQEGRYTDTQYF. The rearrangement links TRBV4-3 to TRBJ2-3; D uncertain. V was pared by 0 bases and J by 2 bases, with 9 bases between. There are 15 residues in the CDR3. The germline gives CDR1 LGHNA, CDR2 YSLEER.

This clone has only one observation. The genes are TRBV7-9 and TRBJ1-1, with TRBD1 matching 8 bases. The CDR3 spans 15 residues. The junction had 8 bases not matched to a gene; V was cut back by 5 bases and J by 3 bases. Germline CDR1 and CDR2: SEHNR and FQNEAQ (reference sequence). The chain's CDR3 is CASSARTGQDTEAFF. The DNA for the CDR3 is TGTGCCAGCAGCGCGAGGACAGGGCAAGACACTGAAGCTTTCTTT.

This clone has a handful of counts. The chain links TRBV11-2 to TRBJ1-5; D unclear. Germline CDR1 reads SGHAT; CDR2 reads FQNNGV. The CDR3 covers 14 residues. Trimming pared 6 bases from V and 0 bases from J, leaving 9 bases between. CDR3 DNA sequence: TGTGCCAGCAGTTCCTACGATAGCAATCAGCCCCAGCATTTT. Translated, it gives CASSSYDSNQPQHF.

This clone was seen just once. The rearrangement uses TRBV12-5 and TRBJ1-1; 7 nucleotides align to TRBD1. Germline V CDR1 and CDR2: LGHNT, FRNRAP. The V and J ends lost 7 bases and 4 bases, in that order; junction bases with no gene match: 6. CDR3 length: 13 residues. CDR3 DNA: TGTGCTAGTGCCTCGACAGGGAGCACTGAAGCTTTCTTT. Translated, it gives CASASTGSTEAFF.

The chain links TRBV6-1 to TRBJ1-3; D is ambiguous. Per the germline V gene, CDR1 is MNHNS and CDR2 is SASEGT. This CDR3 is built from 16 residues. Trimming removed 2 bases at V and 6 bases at J, with 17 bases between. CDR3 loop: CASSERRTPRKNTIYF. CDR3 sequence (DNA): TGTGCCAGCAGTGAAAGGAGGACCCCCCGAAAAAACACCATATATTTT.

In its sample, this clone was seen once. The chain joins TRBV5-1 to TRBJ2-1; 8 bases match TRBD1. J lost 2 bases, V lost 4 bases, and 5 bases had no gene match. Germline CDR1 SGHRS, CDR2 YFSETQ. The CDR3 consists of 15 residues. The CDR3 here is CASSRGQGAYNEQFF. The CDR3 DNA sequence: TGCGCCAGCAGCAGAGGACAGGGAGCCTACAATGAGCAGTTCTTC.

V gene TRBV28 combines with J gene TRBJ1-6, with D maybe TRBD1 (6 bases). The V gene's germline CDR1 is MDHEN and CDR2 SYDVKM. This CDR3 region has 15 residues. The ends were cut back, 5 bases at V and 6 bases at J, with 14 bases in the middle. DNA for the CDR3: TGTGCCAGCAGTCCTGGTCAGGGGCCTAATTCACCCCTCCACTTT. Amino acids: CASSPGQGPNSPLHF.